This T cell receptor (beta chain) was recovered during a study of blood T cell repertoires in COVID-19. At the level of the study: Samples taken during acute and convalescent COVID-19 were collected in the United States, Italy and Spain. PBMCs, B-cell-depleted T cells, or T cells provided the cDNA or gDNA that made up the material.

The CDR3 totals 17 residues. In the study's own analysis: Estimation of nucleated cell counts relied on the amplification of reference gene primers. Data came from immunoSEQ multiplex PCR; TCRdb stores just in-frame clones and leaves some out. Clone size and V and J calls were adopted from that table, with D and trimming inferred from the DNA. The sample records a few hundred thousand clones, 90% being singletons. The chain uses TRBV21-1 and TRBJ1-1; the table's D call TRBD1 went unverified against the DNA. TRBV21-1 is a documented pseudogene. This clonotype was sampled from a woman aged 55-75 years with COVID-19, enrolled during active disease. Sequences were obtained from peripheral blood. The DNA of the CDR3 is TGTGCCAGCACGAAGGGGGACAGGGGGATTATGGGAACTGAAGCTTTCTTT. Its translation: CASTKGDRGIMGTEAFF.